The present entry profiles one T cell receptor (beta chain) with its context. This clonotype was counted at least ten times. This clone's antigen is unknown. Nothing much larger sits one base from this clone, and base qualities are not available. The data derive from a study of CD8 T cells in ankylosing spondylitis (dated 2017 in TCRdb). Study-wide context: To find TCR variants linked to disease, the study profiled T cell receptor beta repertoires in ankylosing spondylitis patients and healthy donors. Peripheral blood samples were taken, and synovial fluid was additionally collected from ankylosing spondylitis patients. In total, the full study cohort was made up of roughly 110 healthy donors and approximately 24 ankylosing spondylitis patients.

Sequencing took place on an Illumina HiSeq 2500. Quantitative 5'-RACE with molecular barcodes was the method used to prepare the TCR beta libraries. The study's processing was this. A new computational method, built on a probabilistic model of VDJ rearrangement, was used to identify disease-linked TCR variants. TCRdb passed the public sequencing reads through fastp at Q25 and MiXCR, retaining productive beta sequences. Rows merge per CDR3 protein into single entries with the most common DNA and genes. The V and J calls reflect TCRdb's pipeline rather than the authors' work. Here the sample has 250,000 to 350,000 distinct CDR3 sequences; roughly 20% occur a single time. About 3.5% of the sample goes to the ten largest clones. Results and caveats for the whole study, not just this receptor: The disease-linked clones had a CD8+ phenotype and were found at relatively low frequencies in peripheral blood. The disease-linked clones were reported as significantly enriched in matched synovial fluid samples from ankylosing spondylitis patients. A TCR beta motif made up of roughly eight highly homologous amino acid variants appeared to be characteristic of blood from ankylosing spondylitis patients. Some TCR beta motif variants had previously been reported in synovial fluid and blood of reactive arthritis patients, which suggested common disease-initiation mechanisms.

The sample was blood, either unsorted or a sorted T cell fraction (not recorded which). This receptor was taken from a female donor with ankylosing spondylitis or in good health (not recorded which).

The DNA reads as follows: TGCGCCAGCAGCTTGTCTCTTTCCTACGAGCAGTACTTC. Translation gives CASSLSLSYEQYF. The receptor chain draws on TRBV5-1 and TRBJ2-7, with no D gene named confidently. CDR1 and CDR2 were assigned from the germline V gene as SGHRS and YFSETQ. The CDR3 numbers 13 residues from cysteine through phenylalanine. Only the CDR3 DNA stays, 39 bases, in frame from base 1. V gives up 1 base and J gives up 1 base, and the segment between their germline ends measures 6 bases.